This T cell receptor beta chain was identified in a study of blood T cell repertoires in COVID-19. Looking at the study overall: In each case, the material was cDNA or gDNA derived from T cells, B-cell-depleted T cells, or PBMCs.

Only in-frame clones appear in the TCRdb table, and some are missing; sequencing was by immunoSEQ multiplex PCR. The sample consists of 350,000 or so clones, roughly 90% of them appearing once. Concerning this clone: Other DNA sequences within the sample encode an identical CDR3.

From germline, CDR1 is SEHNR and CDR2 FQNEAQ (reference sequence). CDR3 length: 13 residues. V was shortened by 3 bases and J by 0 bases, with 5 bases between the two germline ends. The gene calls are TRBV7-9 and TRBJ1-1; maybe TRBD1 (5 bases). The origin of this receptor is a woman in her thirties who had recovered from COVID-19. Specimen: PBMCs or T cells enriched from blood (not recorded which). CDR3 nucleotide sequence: TGTGCCAGCAGCTTGACAGTGAACACTGAAGCTTTCTTT. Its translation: CASSLTVNTEAFF.